This T cell receptor (beta chain) was sequenced for a study of blood T cell repertoires in COVID-19. Study details: The United States, Italy and Spain provided the acute and convalescent COVID-19 samples.

Each recovered donor of Cohort 3 presented with two negative PCRs, clearance, or symptom resolution. Germline CDR1 reads SGHRS; CDR2 reads YFSETQ. The CDR3 runs 16 residues. V was clipped by 7 bases and J by 0 bases; unmatched bases: 7. Here immunoSEQ multiplex PCR was the method, and the copy in TCRdb shows in-frame clones only, minus some. The repertoire holds 180,000 or so clones, with about 85% as singletons. The rearrangement links TRBV5-1 to TRBJ2-6, with TRBD1 identical over 7 bases. The source of this sequence is a man in his forties who had recovered from COVID-19. The material sequenced was PBMCs or T cells enriched from blood (not recorded which). The CDR3 coding sequence is TGCGCCAGCGGGTTCGGACAGGCCTCTGGGGCCAACGTCCTGACTTTC. Translation: CASGFGQASGANVLTF.